A single sample gave rise to the 32 T cell receptor beta chains below, sequenced in a study of beta chain features in type 1 diabetes. Findings of the study overall: Among all four CD4+ subsets, Type 1 diabetes patients had TCRB CDR3s that were moderately but significantly shorter.

The authors reverse transcribed all of the isolated RNA, so sequencing captured expressed TCRB transcripts. Some clones are missing from TCRdb's copy, which holds only in-frame ones; the method was immunoSEQ multiplex PCR. The table has approximately 730,000 clones, 10% to 15% seen once. These receptors are not linked to any known antigen. Material for sequencing was naive CD4+ T cells from blood. The receptors originated from a man younger than 35 with type 1 diabetes.

This clone has only a few counts. The chain employs TRBV18 and TRBJ2-6; 7 bases are shared with TRBD1. This CDR3 is built from 15 residues. Trimming cost V 3 bases and J 3 bases; bases outside gene matches: 2. The germline V gene encodes CDR1 KGHSH and CDR2 LQKENI. The DNA for the CDR3 is TGTGCCAGCTCACCGACAGGGCTTGGGGCCAACGTCCTGACTTTC. Protein product: CASSPTGLGANVLTF.

The V call is TRBV7-2, the J call TRBJ1-1; D ambiguous. From germline, CDR1 is SGHTA and CDR2 FQGNSA. Trimming removed 2 bases from V and 0 bases from J, with 10 bases in between. This CDR3 is built from 15 residues. The DNA of the CDR3 is TGTGCCAGCAGCTTATCGGCGATCATGAACACTGAAGCTTTCTTT. Its translation is CASSLSAIMNTEAFF.

The chain carries TRBV2 and TRBJ2-3; TRBD1 matches at 9 bases. CDR3 length equals 15 residues. The ends lost 3 bases at V and 1 base at J; junction bases unmatched: 2. Germline CDR1 reads SNHLY; CDR2 reads FYNNEI. This chain's CDR3 is CASSEGQGRTDTQYF. In nucleotides, the CDR3 is TGTGCCAGCAGTGAGGGACAGGGCCGCACAGATACGCAGTATTTT.

The chain carries TRBV6-1 and TRBJ2-2; D gene uncertain. V was cut by 1 base and J by 0 bases, with 9 bases left in between. This CDR3 has 16 residues. Germline lookup yields CDR1 MNHNS and CDR2 SASEGT. The CDR3 DNA follows: TGTGCCAGCAGTGAAGTCCCCTACCCGAACACCGGGGAGCTGTTTTTT. Its protein product is CASSEVPYPNTGELFF.

This clone came up a few times. A junction end diverges from the germline sequence, so it may reflect a read error. The chain is built from TRBV5-6 and TRBJ2-3; 9 bases map to TRBD2. The CDR3 totals 16 residues. Germline lookup yields CDR1 SGHDT and CDR2 YYEEEE. The CDR3 nucleotides read TGTGCCAGCAGCTCCCTCCCGGGGACTAGCATAGATACGCAGTATTTT. Translated: CASSSLPGTSIDTQYF. The full variable domain, its missing parts supplied by reference TRBV5-6 and TRBJ2-3, is DAGVTQSPTHLIKTRGQQVTLRCSPKSGHDTVSWYQQALGQGPQFIFQYYEEEERQRGNFPDRFSGHQFPNYSSELNVNALLLGDSALYLCASSSLPGTSIDTQYFGPGTRLTVL.

CDR3 region: CASSFWDREQTQYF. The CDR3 DNA is TGTGCCAGCAGTTTCTGGGACAGGGAACAGACCCAGTACTTC. The chain is built from TRBV28 and TRBJ2-5; TRBD1 matches at 9 bases. CDR1 and CDR2 from the germline V gene are MDHEN and SYDVKM. The CDR3 covers 14 residues. The ends lost 3 bases at V and 6 bases at J; junction bases unmatched: 5.

Points on this clone: This CDR3 is also generated by other DNA sequences in the sample. This rearrangement joins TRBV18 to TRBJ2-5; D not resolved. V was clipped by 3 bases and J by 5 bases, with 7 bases between them. The germline V gene has CDR1 KGHSH and CDR2 LQKENI. The CDR3 covers 12 residues. In nucleotides, the CDR3 is TGTGCCAGCTCACCCCTCGGGGAGACCCAGTACTTC. Its translation: CASSPLGETQYF.

The V call is TRBV4-1, the J call TRBJ1-4; D remains ambiguous. CDR3 length equals 16 residues. Trimming pared 0 bases from V and 11 bases from J, leaving 19 bases between. Germline loops: CDR1 MGHRA, CDR2 YSYEKL. CDR3 residues: CASSQDLTESGQKLFF. CDR3 nucleotides: TGCGCCAGCAGCCAAGATCTAACGGAGTCTGGGCAGAAACTGTTTTTT.

This chain links TRBV5-4 with TRBJ2-5, with D possibly matching TRBD1 (6 bases). V was clipped by 1 base and J by 2 bases, with 15 bases between them. Looked up from germline, CDR1 is SGHNT and CDR2 is YYREEE (reference sequence). The CDR3 contains 16 residues. CDR3 in amino acids: CASSLSTGHGQETQYF. The CDR3 DNA reads as TGTGCCAGCAGCTTGTCAACAGGGCACGGTCAAGAGACCCAGTACTTC.

CDR3 residues: CASSPGQSARTSTDTQYF. The CDR3 DNA reads as TGCGCCAGCAGCCCGGGACAGTCGGCGAGAACTAGCACAGATACGCAGTATTTT. This chain joins TRBV4-1 and TRBJ2-3; 7 bases line up with TRBD1. Trimming removed 4 bases from V and 0 bases from J; junction bases left unmatched: 13. Germline V gene lookup returns CDR1 MGHRA and CDR2 YSYEKL. The CDR3 spans 18 residues.

This chain joins TRBV7-2 and TRBJ2-1, with a weak D call TRBD2 (6 bases). CDR1 is SGHTA, CDR2 FQGNSA, per germline. The V end was cut by 9 bases, the J end by 9 bases, with 27 bases between. CDR3 size: 16 residues. The CDR3 DNA follows: TGTGCCAGTCTAGTTGGGAGTCCGCTCCTCGGGAGTGAGCAGTTCTTC. Encoded protein: CASLVGSPLLGSEQFF.

CDR3 DNA: TGTGCCAGCAGCCAAGGGGACGGGGGGCGCCAAGAGACCCAGTACTTC. Its translation is CASSQGDGGRQETQYF. The J gene is TRBJ2-5, the V gene TRBV4-2, with D perhaps matching TRBD2 (7 bases). The length of the CDR3 is 16 residues. CDR1 is LGHNA and CDR2 is YNFKEQ in the germline V gene. V dropped 1 base and J dropped 1 base, with 13 bases sitting between them.

This clone was counted between two and nine times. CDR3 in amino acids: CASSEAVIPGGYTF. In DNA, the CDR3 is TGTGCCAGCAGTGAAGCTGTCATTCCAGGGGGCTACACCTTC. The rearrangement links TRBV2 to TRBJ1-2; D is perhaps TRBD1 (5 bases). Trimming pared 0 bases from V and 8 bases from J, leaving 13 bases between. The germline V gene encodes CDR1 SNHLY and CDR2 FYNNEI. This CDR3 has 14 amino acids.

The chain is built from TRBV30 and TRBJ1-2, with D perhaps TRBD1 (5 bases). Trimming cost V 2 bases and J 2 bases, with 15 bases left between them. Looked up from germline, CDR1 is GTSNPN and CDR2 is SVGIG (reference sequence). The CDR3 runs 15 residues. The CDR3 region is CAWSPRGGLNYGYTF. The DNA for the CDR3 is TGTGCCTGGAGTCCGAGGGGCGGATTGAACTATGGCTACACCTTC.

This clone has more than one count but fewer than ten. This chain links TRBV9 with TRBJ1-3; a weak D match, TRBD1 (5 bases). CDR1 SGDLS and CDR2 YYNGEE come from the germline V gene. The ends were cut back, 4 bases at V and 0 bases at J, with 17 bases in the middle. This CDR3 is 17 amino acids long. As DNA, the CDR3 is TGTGCCAGCAGCCCCCGTTCCCAGGGCTACTCTGGAAACACCATATATTTT. As protein: CASSPRSQGYSGNTIYF.

V is TRBV18 and J is TRBJ1-1, with 8 bases fitting TRBD1. The CDR3 runs 15 residues. CDR1 and CDR2 (germline): KGHSH, LQKENI. The V gene end was trimmed by 3 bases and the J gene end by 6 bases; junction bases not matched to a gene: 9. CDR3 nucleotides: TGTGCCAGCTCACCCGCCGGGACAGGATTACCTGAAGCTTTCTTT. Translation: CASSPAGTGLPEAFF.

Only a few counts were recorded for this clone. The chain links TRBV27 to TRBJ1-1; tentative D call: TRBD1 (5 bases). There are 16 residues in the CDR3. CDR1 and CDR2 (germline): MNHEY, SMNVEV (reference sequence). Trimming removed 4 bases at V and 1 base at J, with 16 bases between. CDR3 amino acids: CASSSPAGTKNTEAFF. For the CDR3, the DNA is TGTGCCAGCAGTTCACCCGCCGGGACGAAGAACACTGAAGCTTTCTTT.

This clone was seen many times. The chain joins TRBV13 to TRBJ2-4; D is possibly TRBD1 (5 bases). With 7 bases removed from V and 0 bases from J, the gap between germline ends came to 13 bases. Germline assignment: CDR1 PRHDT and CDR2 FYEKMQ (reference sequence). The CDR3 runs 15 residues. The DNA for the CDR3 is TGTGCCAGCAACGAAAGGGGATTAGCCAAAAACATTCAGTACTTC. It yields the protein CASNERGLAKNIQYF. The whole variable domain, remainder taken from reference TRBV13 and TRBJ2-4, is AAGVIQSPRHLIKEKRETATLKCYPIPRHDTVYWYQQGPGQDPQFLISFYEKMQSDKGSIPDRFSAQQFSDYHSELNMSSLELGDSALYFCASNERGLAKNIQYFGAGTRLSVL.

The chain has TRBV7-2 and TRBJ1-2; tentative D call: TRBD1 (6 bases). The V end was cut by 5 bases, the J end by 5 bases, with 9 bases between. Germline CDR1 SGHTA, CDR2 FQGNSA. This CDR3 is 12 amino acids long. The CDR3 sequence: CASSPGVYGYTF. The CDR3 DNA follows: TGTGCCAGCAGCCCAGGGGTTTATGGCTACACCTTC.

The rearrangement joins TRBV12-5 to TRBJ2-5; 8 nucleotides match TRBD1. Losses at the gene ends were 7 bases for V and 2 bases for J; bases not matched to a gene: 12. Germline CDR1 is LGHNT and CDR2 is FRNRAP. The CDR3 loop spans 16 amino acids. The CDR3 spells CASVLADRANQETQYF. CDR3 coding DNA: TGTGCTAGTGTCCTGGCGGACAGGGCGAATCAAGAGACCCAGTACTTC.

The sample holds a few counts of this clone. This rearrangement joins TRBV7-6 to TRBJ2-1; 9 nucleotides agree with TRBD2. Germline-derived CDR1 and CDR2 are SGHVS and FNYEAQ. Trimming removed 2 bases from V and 4 bases from J; junction bases left unmatched: 3. The CDR3 has 15 amino acids. CDR3: CASSLSSGGYNEQFF. In DNA form, the CDR3 reads TGTGCCAGCAGCTTATCGAGCGGGGGGTACAATGAGCAGTTCTTC. Drawing the rest from reference TRBV7-6 and TRBJ2-1, the complete variable domain is GAGVSQSPRYKVTKRGQDVALRCDPISGHVSLYWYRQALGQGPEFLTYFNYEAQQDKSGLPNDRFSAERPEGSISTLTIQRTEQRDSAMYRCASSLSSGGYNEQFFGPGTRLTVL.

This clone showed up just a few times. This chain joins TRBV6-6 and TRBJ1-5; 8 nucleotides match TRBD1. Germline CDR1 and CDR2: MNHNY and SVGAGI (reference sequence). The V segment lost 5 bases and the J segment 6 bases; nucleotides outside the gene matches: 6. The CDR3 totals 14 residues. The CDR3 nucleotides are TGTGCCAGCAGTACGGCCAGGGGGCGTCAGCCCCAGCATTTT. This encodes CASSTARGRQPQHF.

V gene TRBV29-1 combines with J gene TRBJ2-7; D is unresolved. The CDR3 runs to 13 residues. Germline V lookup: CDR1 SQVTM, CDR2 ANQGSEA. V lost 3 bases to trimming and J lost 3 bases, with 12 bases between them. The CDR3 bases are TGCAGCGTTGAGAGTGGGCCGAGCTACGAGCAGTACTTC. Protein sequence: CSVESGPSYEQYF.

V usage is TRBV5-4 and J usage is TRBJ1-6, with D possibly matching TRBD1 (5 bases). Germline-derived CDR1 and CDR2 are SGHNT and YYREEE (reference sequence). The CDR3 runs 13 residues. Trimming pared 4 bases from V and 7 bases from J, leaving 9 bases between. The CDR3 loop is CASSVGLNSPLHF. For the CDR3, the DNA is TGTGCCAGCAGCGTGGGACTGAATTCACCCCTCCACTTT.

The chain recombines TRBV5-1 with TRBJ2-3; D might be TRBD1 or TRBD2, each matching 5 bases. CDR3 length: 16 amino acids. The V gene's germline CDR1 is SGHRS and CDR2 YFSETQ. Trimming left V 5 bases short and J 2 bases short, with 18 bases between. The CDR3 DNA reads as TGCGCCAGCAGTTGGGGCACCGGGATTAACACAGATACGCAGTATTTT. Translated, it gives CASSWGTGINTDTQYF.

The CDR3 here is CASSVEGFGGYTF. CDR3 nucleotides: TGTGCCAGCAGCGTAGAAGGATTTGGCGGCTACACCTTC. The rearrangement joins TRBV9 to TRBJ1-2; D is unclear. Trimming took off 0 bases at V and 8 bases at J, with 11 bases between the two ends. This CDR3 has 13 amino acids. The germline gives CDR1 SGDLS, CDR2 YYNGEE.

The V and J genes are TRBV7-2 and TRBJ2-1, with D perhaps matching TRBD1 or TRBD2 (5 bases each). V lost 3 bases, J lost 5 bases, and 11 bases lay in between. The CDR3 totals 14 residues. Germline V lookup: CDR1 SGHTA, CDR2 FQGNSA. CDR3 sequence (DNA): TGTGCCAGCAGCTTCCGGGGCCCAAACAATGAGCAGTTCTTC. It is translated as CASSFRGPNNEQFF.

This clone was found a few times. The V gene is TRBV2, the J gene TRBJ1-3, with D unclear. V lost 3 bases and J 3 bases, leaving 6 bases between the germline ends. CDR3 length: 13 amino acids. Looked up from germline, CDR1 is SNHLY and CDR2 is FYNNEI. The DNA for the CDR3 is TGTGCCAGCAGTGATAACCTTGGAAACACCATATATTTT. It encodes CASSDNLGNTIYF.

This clone was seen more than once but under ten times. This chain joins TRBV30 and TRBJ1-2; D is unclear. Germline V lookup: CDR1 GTSNPN, CDR2 SVGIG (reference sequence). The CDR3 is 12 residues long. Trimming took 2 bases from V and 5 from J, leaving 9 bases between them. In DNA, the CDR3 is TGTGCCTGGAGTAACAGTAATTATGGCTACACCTTC. It is translated as CAWSNSNYGYTF.

As concerns this clone: Other DNA sequences in the sample encode the same CDR3. The chain links TRBV29-1 to TRBJ2-6, with D maybe TRBD2 (5 bases). The V gene's germline CDR1 is SQVTM and CDR2 ANQGSEA. CDR3 size: 15 residues. V shed 4 bases and J shed 1 base, with 11 bases lying between them. As DNA, the CDR3 is TGCAGCGTTGGGCCGGGGTCATCTGGGGCCAACGTCCTGACTTTC. Amino acid sequence: CSVGPGSSGANVLTF. The full variable domain, completed using reference TRBV29-1 and TRBJ2-6, is SAVISQKPSRDICQRGTSLTIQCQVDSQVTMMFWYRQQPGQSLTLIATANQGSEATYESGFVIDKFPISRPNLTFSTLTVSNMSPEDSSIYLCSVGPGSSGANVLTFGAGSRLTVL.

This clone appeared a few times. J is TRBJ2-6 and V is TRBV18, with 8 bases fitting TRBD2. The V gene end was trimmed by 3 bases and the J gene end by 11 bases; junction bases not matched to a gene: 9. CDR3 size: 15 residues. Looked up from germline, CDR1 is KGHSH and CDR2 is LQKENI. CDR3 DNA: TGTGCCAGCTCACCGAATAGCGGGGCCGCCGACGTCCTGACTTTC. Its protein is CASSPNSGAADVLTF.

This clone was found a few times. This chain connects TRBV18 to TRBJ1-2; D may be TRBD1 (5 bases). The V gene lost 0 bases and the J gene lost 8 bases, with 10 bases spanning the gap. The length of the CDR3 is 13 residues. CDR1 KGHSH and CDR2 LQKENI come from the germline V gene. This CDR3 is CASSPPQVDGYTF. The CDR3 DNA follows: TGTGCCAGCTCACCACCACAGGTGGACGGCTACACCTTC.